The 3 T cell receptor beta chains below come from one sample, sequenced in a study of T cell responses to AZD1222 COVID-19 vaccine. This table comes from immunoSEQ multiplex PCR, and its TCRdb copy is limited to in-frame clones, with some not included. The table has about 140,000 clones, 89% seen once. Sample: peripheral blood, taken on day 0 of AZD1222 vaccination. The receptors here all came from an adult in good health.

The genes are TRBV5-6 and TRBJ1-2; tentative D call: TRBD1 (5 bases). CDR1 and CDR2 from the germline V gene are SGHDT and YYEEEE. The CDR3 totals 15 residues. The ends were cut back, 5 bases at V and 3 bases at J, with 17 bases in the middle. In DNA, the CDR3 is TGTGCCAGCAGACCGATAAAGCTAGGGGACTATGGCTACACCTTC. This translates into CASRPIKLGDYGYTF.

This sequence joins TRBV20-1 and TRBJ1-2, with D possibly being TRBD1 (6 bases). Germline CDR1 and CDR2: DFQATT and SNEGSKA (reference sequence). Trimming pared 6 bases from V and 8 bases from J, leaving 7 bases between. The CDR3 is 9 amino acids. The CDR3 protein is CSAGQGYTF. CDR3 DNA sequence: TGCAGTGCCGGACAGGGCTACACCTTC.

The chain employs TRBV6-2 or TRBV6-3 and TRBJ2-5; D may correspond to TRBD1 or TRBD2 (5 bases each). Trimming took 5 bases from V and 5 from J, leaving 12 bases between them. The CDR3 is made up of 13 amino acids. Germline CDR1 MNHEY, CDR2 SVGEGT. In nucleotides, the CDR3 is TGTGCCAGCAGTGGTGGGACCCTGGAGACCCAGTACTTC. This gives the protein CASSGGTLETQYF.